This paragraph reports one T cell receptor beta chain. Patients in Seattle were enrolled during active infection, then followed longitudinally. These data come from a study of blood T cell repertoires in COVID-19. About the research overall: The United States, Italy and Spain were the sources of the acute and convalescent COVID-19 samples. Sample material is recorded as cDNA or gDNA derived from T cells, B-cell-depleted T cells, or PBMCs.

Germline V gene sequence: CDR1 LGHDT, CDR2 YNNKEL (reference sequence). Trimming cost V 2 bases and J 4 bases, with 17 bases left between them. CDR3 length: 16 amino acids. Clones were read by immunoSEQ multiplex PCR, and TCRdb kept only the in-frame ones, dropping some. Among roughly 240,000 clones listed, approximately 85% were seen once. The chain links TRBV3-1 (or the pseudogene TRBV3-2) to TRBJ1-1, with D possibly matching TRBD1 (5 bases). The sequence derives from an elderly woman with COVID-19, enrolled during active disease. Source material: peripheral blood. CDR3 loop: CASSQLYGGGFTEAFF. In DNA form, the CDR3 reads TGTGCCAGCAGCCAATTATACGGGGGTGGGTTCACTGAAGCTTTCTTT.